A single sample is the source of the 22 T cell receptor beta chains below, sequenced in a study of cytomegalovirus exposure and HLA in healthy donors. Primers included in the PCR were 60 Vbeta and 13 Jbeta primers. Profiling relied on immunoSEQ multiplex PCR, and the TCRdb table lists in-frame clones only, not all of them. The data show roughly 99,000 clones, around three quarters seen once. The specimen sequenced was PBMCs. All receptors come from a male donor in good health and CMV-seronegative.

The gene calls are TRBV28 and TRBJ1-2; TRBD1 matches at 8 bases. CDR3 size: 15 residues. After removal of 3 bases from V and 3 bases from J, the junction contained 6 bases not matched to a gene. The germline CDR1 and CDR2 sequences are MDHEN and SYDVKM. The CDR3: CASSLGDRSYYGYTF. CDR3 DNA: TGTGCCAGCAGTTTGGGGGACAGGAGTTACTATGGCTACACCTTC.

The chain couples TRBV2 to TRBJ2-7; TRBD1 agrees at 7 bases. The CDR3 sequence is 15 residues long. The germline V gene has CDR1 SNHLY and CDR2 FYNNEI. Trimming at V came to 3 bases and at J to 0 bases, leaving 5 bases not matched to a gene. DNA for the CDR3: TGTGCCAGCAGTGAGATGGACAGGCTCTCCTACGAGCAGTACTTC. Encoded protein: CASSEMDRLSYEQYF.

The chain recombines TRBV19 with TRBJ2-1, with TRBD2 identical over 8 bases. The junction had 9 bases not matched to a gene; V was cut back by 5 bases and J by 9 bases. Germline V lookup: CDR1 LNHDA, CDR2 SQIVND (reference sequence). CDR3 length: 14 residues. This CDR3 is CASSRREELGEQFF. In DNA form, the CDR3 reads TGTGCCAGTAGTCGGCGGGAGGAATTAGGTGAGCAGTTCTTC.

The rearrangement links TRBV5-5 to TRBJ2-5; 7 nucleotides align to TRBD2. The V gene's germline CDR1 is SGHKS and CDR2 YYEKEE (reference sequence). With V trimmed by 4 bases and J by 5 bases, 20 bases remained unmatched. This CDR3 has 18 residues. The CDR3 DNA is TGTGCCAGCAGCCCGTTACCGAACTCTGCGGGAGTCTCGGAGACCCAGTACTTC. Translated: CASSPLPNSAGVSETQYF.

The chain recombines TRBV5-1 with TRBJ1-3; 8 bases map to TRBD1. The CDR3 has 14 residues. V lost 4 bases, J lost 4 bases, and 4 bases stayed unmatched. From germline, CDR1 is SGHRS and CDR2 YFSETQ. For the CDR3, the DNA is TGCGCCAGCAGCGGAGGGACAGGAGGAAACACCATATATTTT. Encoded protein: CASSGGTGGNTIYF.

This chain connects TRBV7-9 to TRBJ2-7; D possibly corresponds to TRBD2 (6 bases). The CDR3 loop spans 17 amino acids. The V end lost 4 bases, the J end lost 2 bases, and 21 bases lay between the germline ends. The germline V gene encodes CDR1 SEHNR and CDR2 FQNEAQ (reference sequence). The CDR3 loop is CASSSTTRVRGTYEQYF. As DNA, the CDR3 is TGTGCCAGCAGCTCCACGACTAGGGTACGCGGTACCTACGAGCAGTACTTC.

The gene calls are TRBV19 and TRBJ2-5, with 14 bases identical to TRBD2. There are 15 residues in the CDR3. The germline gives CDR1 LNHDA, CDR2 SQIVND (reference sequence). The V gene end was trimmed by 10 bases and the J gene end by 4 bases; junction bases not matched to a gene: 8. CDR3 loop: CATGTSGSVTETQYF. The CDR3 DNA is TGTGCCACAGGGACTAGCGGGAGTGTCACAGAGACCCAGTACTTC.

This clone appeared once. The V call is TRBV13, the J call TRBJ1-2, with D hard to call. The CDR3 sequence is 17 residues long. V lost 5 bases and J 4 bases, leaving 23 bases between the germline ends. Germline-derived CDR1 and CDR2 are PRHDT and FYEKMQ (reference sequence). The CDR3 DNA is TGTGCCAGCAGCCCCTCCGCGGGGAACCAGCCACCCTATGGCTACACCTTC. Amino acids: CASSPSAGNQPPYGYTF.

The chain couples TRBV27 to TRBJ2-3; D remains ambiguous. This CDR3 has 13 residues. Germline CDR1 reads MNHEY; CDR2 reads SMNVEV (reference sequence). Trimming pared 3 bases from V and 5 bases from J, leaving 9 bases between. The CDR3 bases are TGTGCCAGCAGTTTTTCTGTAGTAGATACGCAGTATTTT. Translation: CASSFSVVDTQYF.

The chain has TRBV6-5 and TRBJ1-2; D possibly corresponds to TRBD1 (5 bases). The germline CDR1 and CDR2 sequences are MNHEY and SVGAGI. Trimming removed 0 bases from V and 1 base from J, with 9 bases in between. The CDR3 extends over 15 amino acids. CDR3 residues: CASSYSDRDNYGYTF. The CDR3 DNA reads as TGTGCCAGCAGTTACTCCGACAGAGATAACTATGGCTACACCTTC.

The V and J genes are TRBV6-5 and TRBJ2-7; 7 bases map to TRBD1. V trimming: 6 bases; J trimming: 2 bases; junction bases outside the gene matches: 10. CDR1 is MNHEY, CDR2 SVGAGI, per germline. The CDR3 contains 15 residues. CDR3 nucleotide sequence: TGTGCCAGCAGCCTTTTAGTGGGACAGACCTACGAGCAGTACTTC. Translated: CASSLLVGQTYEQYF.

The chain links TRBV19 to TRBJ1-2; TRBD1 is a possible D gene (6 bases). CDR3 length: 15 amino acids. The V gene lost 7 bases and the J gene lost 6 bases, with 21 bases spanning the gap. Germline CDR1 and CDR2: LNHDA and SQIVND (reference sequence). The CDR3 DNA is TGTGCCAGTACCGCCGGGACAATGGTCTCTGATGGCTACACCTTC. Its protein is CASTAGTMVSDGYTF. Variable domain in full (rest from reference TRBV19 and TRBJ1-2): DGGITQSPKYLFRKEGQNVTLSCEQNLNHDAMYWYRQDPGQGLRLIYYSQIVNDFQKGDIAEGYSVSREKKESFPLTVTSAQKNPTAFYLCASTAGTMVSDGYTFGSGTRLTVV.

V gene TRBV2 combines with J gene TRBJ2-5, with TRBD1 matching over 7 bases. Germline trimming cut 5 bases from V and 2 bases from J; bases unmatched to any gene: 2. Germline V gives CDR1 SNHLY, CDR2 FYNNEI. This CDR3 comprises 13 residues. The CDR3 region has the DNA TGTGCCAGCAGTAAGGACAGGCAAGAGACCCAGTACTTC. Translated, it gives CASSKDRQETQYF.

The chain combines TRBV10-3 with TRBJ2-1, with 14 bases that match TRBD2. With V trimmed by 6 bases and J by 0 bases, 7 bases remained unmatched. The CDR3 covers 18 residues. CDR1 is ENHRY, CDR2 SYGVKD, per germline. The CDR3 loop reads CAISPTSGRDFSYNEQFF. CDR3 sequence (DNA): TGTGCCATCAGCCCGACTAGCGGGAGGGATTTCTCCTACAATGAGCAGTTCTTC.

This chain connects TRBV11-1 to TRBJ2-1; D perhaps matches TRBD2 (6 bases). Germline V CDR1 and CDR2: SGHAT, FQDESV (reference sequence). Between the trimmed V and J ends, which lost 5 bases and 9 bases, there was a span of 20 bases. There are 15 residues in the CDR3. CDR3 sequence reads: CASSKSESGVFEQFF. In nucleotides, the CDR3 is TGTGCCAGCAGCAAATCGGAATCGGGGGTATTTGAGCAGTTCTTC. Complete variable domain (other parts from reference TRBV11-1 and TRBJ2-1): EAEVAQSPRYKITEKSQAVAFWCDPISGHATLYWYRQILGQGPELLVQFQDESVVDDSQLPKDRFSAERLKGVDSTLKIQPAELGDSAMYLCASSKSESGVFEQFFGPGTRLTVL.

This clone has a single count. Since the CDR3 does not end with the conserved phenylalanine or tryptophan, this likely comes from a read error. The chain employs TRBV29-1 and TRBJ1-1; D is uncertain. V lost 7 bases, J lost 5 bases, and 14 bases lay in between. Per germline, CDR1 SQVTM and CDR2 ANQGSEA. CDR3 length equals 12 residues. The CDR3 DNA reads TGCAGCGACGGACTTTGGGTTACTGAAGCTTTCTTG. Protein product: CSDGLWVTEAFL.

The rearrangement uses TRBV19 and TRBJ1-5, with 7 bases identical to TRBD1. This CDR3 contains 16 residues. Germline-derived CDR1 and CDR2 are LNHDA and SQIVND (reference sequence). Trimming at V came to 5 bases and at J to 3 bases, leaving 10 bases not matched to a gene. CDR3 DNA sequence: TGTGCCAGTAGTCCCCGGGACAGACCGTTCAATCAGCCCCAGCATTTT. Its protein product is CASSPRDRPFNQPQHF.

The chain recombines TRBV6-6 with TRBJ2-1, with 9 nucleotides matching TRBD2. Per the germline V gene, CDR1 is MNHNY and CDR2 is SVGAGI (reference sequence). The trim removed 2 bases at V and 5 bases at J, leaving 4 bases unmatched. The CDR3 totals 15 residues. The CDR3 coding sequence is TGTGCCAGCAGTTACCTCGCGGGGGGGGACAATGAGCAGTTCTTC. Translation: CASSYLAGGDNEQFF.

The chain employs TRBV18 and TRBJ2-3; D perhaps matches TRBD1 (5 bases). Germline V lookup: CDR1 KGHSH, CDR2 LQKENI. This CDR3 is 14 amino acids long. The germline V and J ends were trimmed by 3 bases and 0 bases, with 7 bases remaining between them. The CDR3 DNA sequence: TGTGCCAGCTCACCGGACATCAGCACAGATACGCAGTATTTT. Protein: CASSPDISTDTQYF.

The rearrangement uses TRBV7-9 and TRBJ1-1; 7 bases fit TRBD1. CDR3 length equals 14 residues. Unmatched junction bases numbered 4, after V lost 5 bases and J lost 1 base. CDR1 is SEHNR, CDR2 FQNEAQ, per germline (reference sequence). CDR3 nucleotide sequence: TGTGCCAGCAGCCCGGACAGGACGAACACTGAAGCTTTCTTT. Its protein product is CASSPDRTNTEAFF.

The chain carries TRBV27 and TRBJ2-7; 10 bases match TRBD2. This CDR3 is built from 15 residues. J gave up 4 bases and V 6 bases, and 9 bases lay outside the gene matches. Germline CDR1 MNHEY, CDR2 SMNVEV (reference sequence). The CDR3 sequence: CASSLALAGAYEQYF. The CDR3 nucleotides read TGTGCCAGCAGCCTCGCCCTAGCGGGAGCATACGAGCAGTACTTC.

The chain employs TRBV29-1 and TRBJ1-2; 7 nucleotides match TRBD1. The CDR3 totals 13 residues. CDR1 SQVTM and CDR2 ANQGSEA come from the germline V gene. V shed 5 bases and J 4 bases; nucleotides not matched to a gene: 7. The CDR3 sequence: CSVKTGQVYGYTF. The CDR3 nucleotides are TGCAGCGTTAAAACCGGACAGGTCTATGGCTACACCTTC.